This paragraph reports one T cell receptor (beta chain). This sample is drawn from a study of shared T cell receptors in the human thymus. Using immunoSEQ multiplex PCR, the repertoire was profiled, and TCRdb retains in-frame clones only, with some absent. The sample holds hundreds of thousands of clones, approximately 89% seen once. In germline, CDR1 is SEHNR, CDR2 FQNEAQ (reference sequence). The CDR3 runs to 12 residues. Trimming cost V 5 bases and J 4 bases, with 8 bases left between them. The same data also contributed to another study, on human thymus T cells.

Sequencing was carried out using thymocytes. The clonotype was recovered from a boy under three years old with a congenital heart defect. The rearrangement joins TRBV7-9 to TRBJ1-2, with D uncertain. The CDR3, as DNA: TGTGCCAGCAGCCACTCATCCTATGGCTACACCTTC. This translates into CASSHSSYGYTF.